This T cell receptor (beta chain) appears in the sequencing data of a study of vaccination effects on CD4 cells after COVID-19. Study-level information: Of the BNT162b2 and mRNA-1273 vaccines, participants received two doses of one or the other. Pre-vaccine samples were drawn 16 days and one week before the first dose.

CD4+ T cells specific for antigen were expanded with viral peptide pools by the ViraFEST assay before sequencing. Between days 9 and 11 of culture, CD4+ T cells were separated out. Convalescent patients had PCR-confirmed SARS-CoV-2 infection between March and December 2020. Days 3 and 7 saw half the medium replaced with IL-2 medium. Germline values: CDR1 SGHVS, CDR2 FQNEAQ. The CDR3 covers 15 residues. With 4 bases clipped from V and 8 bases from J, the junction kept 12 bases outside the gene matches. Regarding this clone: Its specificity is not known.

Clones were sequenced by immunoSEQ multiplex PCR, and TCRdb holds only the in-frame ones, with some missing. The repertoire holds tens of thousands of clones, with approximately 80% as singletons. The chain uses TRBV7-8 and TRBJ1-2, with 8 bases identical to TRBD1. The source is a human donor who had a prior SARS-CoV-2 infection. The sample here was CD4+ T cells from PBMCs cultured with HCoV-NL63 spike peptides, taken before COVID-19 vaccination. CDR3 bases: TGTGCCAGCAGCTCGATCCAGGGGGCTCTTGGAGGCTACACCTTC. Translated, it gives CASSSIQGALGGYTF.